This entry lists 21 T cell receptor beta chains sequenced from one sample in a study of T cells in Graves' hyperthyroidism and ophthalmopathy. TCR beta CDR3 sequences were amplified from RNA transcripts. The TCR CDR3 was amplified in a first-round RT-PCR using the HTBI primer set. TCRdb independently ran MiXCR on the multiplex PCR reads; one entry per CDR3 protein. The sample consists of 550,000 to 800,000 distinct CDR3 sequences, roughly 17% of them appearing once. The sequenced sample was blood. The origin of the receptors is a man aged 50 or older with Graves' hyperthyroidism.

This clonotype has a handful of counts. The rearrangement uses TRBV5-1 and TRBJ2-3; tentative D call: TRBD2 (5 bases). The CDR3 extends over 17 amino acids. Germline V gene data show CDR1 as SGHRS and CDR2 as YFSETQ. V gave up 4 bases and J gave up 0 bases, with 18 bases separating them. Here the CDR3 reads CASSTLGGPYSTDTQYF. The CDR3 region has the DNA TGCGCCAGCAGCACCCTAGGCGGGCCCTATAGCACAGATACGCAGTATTTT.

Worth noting for this clonotype: A much larger clone sits a single nucleotide away, making a read error possible. The chain uses TRBV3-1 and TRBJ1-1, with D unclear. The CDR3 is 14 residues long. Germline V gene data show CDR1 as LGHDT and CDR2 as YNNKEL (reference sequence). The DNA for the CDR3 is TGTGCCAGCAGCCAAGATCGGCAGAACACTGAAACTTTCTTT. Amino acids: CASSQDRQNTETFF.

This clonotype turned up a few times. The rearrangement joins TRBV27 to TRBJ2-1; tentative D call: TRBD2 (5 bases). Germline CDR1 is MNHEY and CDR2 is SMNVEV (reference sequence). Trimming stripped 7 bases from V and 4 bases from J, with 20 bases between. This CDR3 has 16 amino acids. CDR3 in amino acids: CASTVGSGIGYNEQFF. The CDR3, as DNA: TGTGCCAGCACCGTTGGGTCGGGGATCGGGTACAATGAGCAGTTCTTC.

This clonotype showed up just a few times. This sequence joins TRBV7-2 and TRBJ2-1, with D possibly being TRBD2 (6 bases). Between the trimmed V and J ends, which lost 7 bases and 6 bases, there was a span of 19 bases. Germline loops: CDR1 SGHTA, CDR2 FQGNSA. This CDR3 has 15 residues. The CDR3 protein is CASIPSGVGGNEQFF. The CDR3 region has the DNA TGTGCCAGCATCCCCTCGGGGGTTGGAGGCAATGAGCAGTTCTTC.

The chain has TRBV27 and TRBJ2-3, with TRBD2 as a possible D gene (6 bases). V was shortened by 7 bases and J by 2 bases, with 16 bases between the two germline ends. The CDR3 is 15 residues long. Germline V CDR1 and CDR2: MNHEY, SMNVEV (reference sequence). The CDR3 DNA reads as TGTGCCAGCAATTTCGGCAGGGAGGACACAGATACGCAGTATTTT. It translates to CASNFGREDTDTQYF.

The sample holds many counts of this clonotype. The V gene is TRBV11-3, the J gene TRBJ2-7; D not certain. V shed 0 bases and J shed 2 bases, with 20 bases lying between them. CDR1 is SGHNT and CDR2 is YENEEA in the germline V gene. This CDR3 has 18 amino acids. Written as DNA, the CDR3 is TGTGCCAGCAGCTTAGAATGGCTAGTGGGCACTTCACCCTACGAGCAGTACTTC. Its protein product is CASSLEWLVGTSPYEQYF.

This rearrangement joins TRBV27 to TRBJ1-1, with D possibly being TRBD1 (5 bases). V was clipped by 5 bases and J by 2 bases, with 15 bases between them. The CDR3 runs 15 residues. Germline V gives CDR1 MNHEY, CDR2 SMNVEV (reference sequence). CDR3 amino acids: CASSTNGAANTEAFF. In DNA, the CDR3 is TGTGCCAGCAGTACAAACGGGGCCGCCAACACTGAAGCTTTCTTT.

This clonotype was found many times. V usage is TRBV6-1 and J usage is TRBJ2-1; unclear D gene. V gave up 2 bases and J gave up 6 bases, with 17 bases separating them. CDR1 is MNHNS, CDR2 SASEGT, per germline. CDR3 length equals 16 residues. The CDR3 loop is CASSESTDLRVNEQFF. CDR3 DNA sequence: TGTGCCAGCAGTGAATCAACGGACCTTCGGGTCAATGAGCAGTTCTTC.

This clonotype was observed many times. This rearrangement joins TRBV7-2 to TRBJ2-5; D gene unclear. Germline V lookup: CDR1 SGHTA, CDR2 FQGNSA. V lost 1 base to trimming and J lost 1 base, with 4 bases between them. This CDR3 contains 13 residues. Here the CDR3 DNA reads TGTGCCAGCAGCTTAGTTAGCCAAGAGACCCAGTACTTC. It codes for CASSLVSQETQYF.

In this sample, this clonotype turned up many times. This CDR3 is CATSDFGGGSDTDTQYF. The CDR3 bases are TGTGCCACCAGTGATTTTGGAGGCGGGAGCGACACAGATACGCAGTATTTT. The chain has TRBV24-1 and TRBJ2-3; 7 positions agree with TRBD2. This CDR3 contains 17 residues. From germline, CDR1 is KGHDR and CDR2 SFDVKD. J lost 2 bases, V lost 1 base, and 8 bases had no gene match.

This clonotype was seen more than once but under ten times. The chain is built from TRBV5-1 and TRBJ1-1; unclear D gene. The CDR3 is made up of 14 amino acids. V lost 0 bases to trimming and J lost 6 bases, with 12 bases between them. CDR1 and CDR2 (germline): SGHRS, YFSETQ. The CDR3 bases are TGCGCCAGCAGCTTGGGGGGTACCCTAGCTGAAGCTTTCTTT. Protein sequence: CASSLGGTLAEAFF. The full variable domain, its missing parts supplied by reference TRBV5-1 and TRBJ1-1, is KAGVTQTPRYLIKTRGQQVTLSCSPISGHRSVSWYQQTPGQGLQFLFEYFSETQRNKGNFPGRFSGRQFSNSRSEMNVSTLELGDSALYLCASSLGGTLAEAFFGQGTRLTVV.

This clonotype was detected only a few times. J is TRBJ2-5 and V is TRBV7-3; D may be TRBD2 (6 bases). Germline V lookup: CDR1 SGHTA, CDR2 FQGTGA. The CDR3 contains 20 residues. Trimming left V 1 base short and J 5 bases short, with 29 bases between. In DNA form, the CDR3 reads TGTGCCAGCAGCTTAAAGGTGGCGGGACCGCTCCCGCTAGTCCTTGAGACCCAGTACTTC. It is translated as CASSLKVAGPLPLVLETQYF.

The J gene is TRBJ2-1, the V gene TRBV10-2, with 7 bases fitting TRBD2. V lost 3 bases to trimming and J lost 15 bases; unmatched junction nucleotides: 5. This CDR3 is built from 11 residues. Germline V lookup: CDR1 WSHSY, CDR2 SAAADI. The chain's CDR3 is CASSDGSGAFF. CDR3 DNA sequence: TGCGCCAGCAGTGACGGGAGCGGGGCGTTCTTC.

On this clonotype itself: A much larger clone sits a single nucleotide away, making a read error possible. The genes are TRBV5-1 and TRBJ2-1, with 11 bases that match TRBD2. The V and J ends lost 3 bases and 4 bases, in that order; junction bases with no gene match: 6. The CDR3 length is 16 residues. The germline V gene has CDR1 SGHRS and CDR2 YFSETQ. The CDR3 here is CASSSGGTSGYNEQFF. CDR3 in DNA: TGCGCCAGCAGCTCGGGTGGGACTAGCGGATACAATGAGCAGTTCTTC.

The gene calls are TRBV6-1 and TRBJ2-2, with D perhaps matching TRBD1 (6 bases). Germline-derived CDR1 and CDR2 are MNHNS and SASEGT. The V gene lost 6 bases and the J gene lost 1 base, with 18 bases spanning the gap. The CDR3 sequence is 17 residues long. DNA for the CDR3: TGTGCCAGCAGCACTACCTACCGACAGGTGAACACCGGGGAGCTGTTTTTT. Translation: CASSTTYRQVNTGELFF.

The rearrangement uses TRBV14 and TRBJ2-1; D possibly corresponds to TRBD1 (5 bases). Germline-derived CDR1 and CDR2 are SGHDN and FVKESK. Trimming removed 4 bases at V and 0 bases at J, with 10 bases between. The CDR3 is 15 residues long. In nucleotides, the CDR3 is TGTGCCAGCAGCCCAGACAGTGGCTCCTACAATGAGCAGTTCTTC. Amino acid sequence: CASSPDSGSYNEQFF.

This clonotype was observed many times. The chain has TRBV12-3 or TRBV12-4 and TRBJ2-1, with TRBD2 identical over 9 bases. This CDR3 has 15 amino acids. J lost 3 bases, V lost 7 bases, and 7 bases had no gene match. The CDR3 region is CASNVAGVGYNEQFF. CDR3 DNA sequence: TGTGCCAGCAATGTAGCGGGAGTCGGCTACAATGAGCAGTTCTTC.

The CDR3 loop reads CASSEYPGHSYNEQFF. The CDR3 nucleotides read TGTGCCAGCAGTGAATATCCGGGGCACTCCTACAATGAGCAGTTCTTC. J is TRBJ2-1 and V is TRBV25-1; the D gene could be TRBD1 or TRBD2 (5 bases each). CDR1 and CDR2 from the germline V gene are MGHDK and SYGVNS. The CDR3 spans 16 residues. V was trimmed by 0 bases and J by 0 bases, leaving 9 bases between them.

This sequence joins TRBV19 and TRBJ2-1; 12 bases align to TRBD2. CDR3 length equals 18 residues. Trimming took 4 bases from V and 0 from J; bases not matched to a gene: 7. Germline CDR1 is LNHDA and CDR2 is SQIVND (reference sequence). In nucleotides, the CDR3 is TGTGCCAGTAGTACTCGGACTAGCGGGATCTTCTCCTACAATGAGCAGTTCTTC. This encodes CASSTRTSGIFSYNEQFF.

Ten or more counts support this clonotype. V gene TRBV2 combines with J gene TRBJ1-5; perhaps TRBD1 as D (6 bases). Trimming pared 6 bases from V and 2 bases from J, leaving 14 bases between. The CDR3 is made up of 15 amino acids. The germline V gene has CDR1 SNHLY and CDR2 FYNNEI. The CDR3 coding sequence is TGTGCCAGCAGCCAAACAGGGAATGGCAATCAGCCCCAGCATTTT. Translating gives CASSQTGNGNQPQHF.

The chain carries TRBV19 and TRBJ2-2; TRBD1 matches 7 bases. CDR3 size: 14 residues. The ends lost 2 bases at V and 7 bases at J; junction bases unmatched: 4. Germline loops: CDR1 LNHDA, CDR2 SQIVND (reference sequence). CDR3 in amino acids: CASSIQGDYGELFF. As DNA, the CDR3 is TGTGCCAGTAGTATACAGGGGGATTACGGGGAGCTGTTTTTT.